The 19 T cell receptor beta chains below all came from one sample that was sequenced in a study of T cell responses to AZD1222 COVID-19 vaccine (dated by TCRdb to the early 2020s). According to the study, the label for this sample's time point signals: baseline before first vaccination. Library preparation used the immunoSEQ multiplex PCR assay. Here the immuneACCESS table is served through TCRdb, limited to in-frame sequences with V and J called. Missing clones are a known gap in these copies; in checked studies unresolved V genes cover under half, and the rest lacks a known reason. This sample lists about 150,000 clones; 90% to 95% were detected once. The ten top clones hold 1.4% to 1.5% of the sample. This specimen consisted of peripheral blood, obtained on day 0 of AZD1222 vaccination. These receptors came from an adult in good health.

The rearrangement uses TRBV11-2 and TRBJ1-1; 8 bases agree with TRBD1. Germline values: CDR1 SGHAT, CDR2 FQNNGV. V shed 5 bases and J 5 bases; nucleotides not matched to a gene: 10. The CDR3 is 15 amino acids. The CDR3 DNA is TGTGCCAGCAGCCCACATGGACAGGGAGGGACTGAAGCTTTCTTT. The encoded protein is CASSPHGQGGTEAFF. Drawing the rest from reference TRBV11-2 and TRBJ1-1, the complete variable domain is EAGVAQSPRYKIIEKRQSVAFWCNPISGHATLYWYQQILGQGPKLLIQFQNNGVVDDSQLPKDRFSAERLKGVDSTLKIQPAKLEDSAVYLCASSPHGQGGTEAFFGQGTRLTVV.

This chain links TRBV19 with TRBJ1-2; D gene unclear. From germline, CDR1 is LNHDA and CDR2 SQIVND (reference sequence). The CDR3 contains 15 residues. V was trimmed by 7 bases and J by 4 bases, leaving 19 bases between them. As DNA, the CDR3 is TGTGCCAGTAAGATTAATCGGGGTCTTGGCTATGGCTACACCTTC. Residues: CASKINRGLGYGYTF.

V and J are TRBV28 and TRBJ1-2; TRBD1 matches 8 bases. Germline CDR1 reads MDHEN; CDR2 reads SYDVKM. J gave up 1 base and V 10 bases, and 2 bases lay outside the gene matches. The CDR3 runs to 12 residues. This chain's CDR3 is CAIRGLNYGYTF. Here the CDR3 DNA reads TGTGCCATCAGGGGGCTTAACTATGGCTACACCTTC.

Here the CDR3 DNA reads TGTGCCAGTAGTATAGCACCGAATCAGCCCCAGCATTTT. Translating it yields CASSIAPNQPQHF. The J gene is TRBJ1-5, the V gene TRBV19; D ambiguous. Trimming took 1 base from V and 4 from J, leaving 5 bases between them. The CDR3 runs 13 residues. Germline lookup yields CDR1 LNHDA and CDR2 SQIVND (reference sequence).

The genes are TRBV18 and TRBJ1-4, with D tentatively TRBD1 (5 bases). Germline CDR1 KGHSH, CDR2 LQKENI. The V and J ends lost 5 bases and 8 bases respectively, with 15 bases between them. CDR3 size: 14 residues. CDR3 DNA sequence: TGTGCCAGCTCAGTCGGACAAGTAGGCGAAAAACTGTTTTTT. This encodes CASSVGQVGEKLFF.

The chain employs TRBV13 and TRBJ2-2, with 12 bases matching TRBD2. The CDR3 is made up of 15 amino acids. Germline CDR1 reads PRHDT; CDR2 reads FYEKMQ (reference sequence). The V segment lost 5 bases and the J segment 5 bases; nucleotides outside the gene matches: 3. CDR3 sequence: CASSLGLAGTGELFF. The DNA for the CDR3 is TGTGCCAGCAGCCTCGGACTAGCGGGGACCGGGGAGCTGTTTTTT.

This chain connects TRBV10-1 to TRBJ1-1; weak D call: TRBD1 (6 bases). The CDR3 has 14 amino acids. Germline values: CDR1 WNHNN, CDR2 SYGVQD (reference sequence). Trimming left V 2 bases short and J 8 bases short, with 15 bases between. The CDR3 DNA reads TGCGCCAGCAGTGAGGCAGGGGAAGGCCCAGAAGCTTTCTTT. It translates to CASSEAGEGPEAFF.

The gene calls are TRBV19 and TRBJ2-2; either TRBD1 or TRBD2 may supply D (5 bases each). Germline V CDR1 and CDR2: LNHDA, SQIVND (reference sequence). Between the trimmed V and J ends, which lost 5 bases and 6 bases, there was a span of 10 bases. The CDR3 totals 13 residues. The CDR3 DNA sequence: TGTGCCAGTAGTGAGCAGGGAGCCGGGGAGCTGTTTTTT. Translating gives CASSEQGAGELFF.

The V call is TRBV30, the J call TRBJ2-4, with D maybe TRBD1 (5 bases). V was trimmed by 0 bases and J by 7 bases, leaving 13 bases between them. The germline V gene has CDR1 GTSNPN and CDR2 SVGIG (reference sequence). This CDR3 region has 14 residues. The CDR3 bases are TGTGCCTGGAGTGTGGGTAGCCAGGGTAACATTCAGTACTTC. Amino acid sequence: CAWSVGSQGNIQYF.

In this sample, this clone turned up once. The V gene is TRBV15, the J gene TRBJ2-3; D could derive from TRBD1 or TRBD2 (5 bases each). CDR1 LNHNV and CDR2 YYDKDF come from the germline V gene (reference sequence). This CDR3 has 14 residues. The ends were cut back, 0 bases at V and 7 bases at J, with 11 bases in the middle. The CDR3 sequence: CATSRDLGANTQYF. CDR3 DNA: TGTGCCACCAGCAGAGATCTCGGGGCAAATACGCAGTATTTT. Together with reference TRBV15 and TRBJ2-3, the CDR3 gives the full variable domain: DAMVIQNPRYQVTQFGKPVTLSCSQTLNHNVMYWYQQKSSQAPKLLFHYYDKDFNNEADTPDNFQSRRPNTSFCFLDIRSPGLGDTAMYLCATSRDLGANTQYFGPGTRLTVL.

Here the CDR3 DNA reads TGCGCCAGCAGTACAGAACCGAGCACTGAAGCTTTCTTT. Its translation: CASSTEPSTEAFF. The genes are TRBV5-1 and TRBJ1-1, with D unclear. Germline V gene sequence: CDR1 SGHRS, CDR2 YFSETQ. This CDR3 is built from 13 residues. Trimming pared 5 bases from V and 4 bases from J, leaving 12 bases between.

This clone came up many times. Other DNA sequences within the sample encode an identical CDR3. The chain combines TRBV19 with TRBJ1-5; D is undetermined. CDR3 length equals 12 residues. Germline V gene data show CDR1 as LNHDA and CDR2 as SQIVND (reference sequence). The ends were cut back, 3 bases at V and 6 bases at J, with 6 bases in the middle. The CDR3 region is CASSIGGQPQHF. The CDR3 DNA follows: TGTGCCAGTAGTATTGGAGGTCAGCCCCAGCATTTT.

A single count supports this clone. The DNA for the CDR3 is TGTGCCAGCAGTTACAGGGCGGCCCTAGGGGGTGAGCAGTTCTTC. Translating it yields CASSYRAALGGEQFF. The rearrangement links TRBV6-5 to TRBJ2-1; the D gene is possibly TRBD1 (6 bases). V lost 2 bases and J 9 bases, leaving 17 bases between the germline ends. The CDR3 runs 15 residues. In germline, CDR1 is MNHEY, CDR2 SVGAGI.

This chain joins TRBV14 and TRBJ1-2, with D tentatively TRBD1 (5 bases). V was cut by 8 bases and J by 7 bases, with 20 bases left in between. The germline CDR1 and CDR2 sequences are SGHDN and FVKESK. This CDR3 has 14 amino acids. CDR3 residues: CASAGAWRGGGYTF. CDR3 coding DNA: TGTGCCAGCGCCGGGGCGTGGCGGGGCGGTGGCTACACCTTC.

The chain links TRBV12-5 to TRBJ1-1; unclear D gene. The germline CDR1 and CDR2 sequences are LGHNT and FRNRAP. The V gene lost 6 bases and the J gene lost 11 bases, with 16 bases spanning the gap. This CDR3 has 12 residues. The CDR3 DNA follows: TGTGCTAGTGGAACCGACGGGGTGGTCGCTTTCTTT. It encodes CASGTDGVVAFF.

This chain joins TRBV21-1 and TRBJ1-5. TRBV21-1 is deemed a pseudogene. This CDR3 region has 19 residues. The CDR3 loop reads CATSTVGTWLGDGNQPQHF. The CDR3 bases are TGTGCCACCTCTACGGTGGGGACGTGGTTAGGGGATGGCAATCAGCCCCAGCATTTT.

This clone was recorded once. CDR3 sequence reads: CASPAGWGANVLTF. CDR3 bases: TGTGCCTCACCCGCAGGGTGGGGGGCCAACGTCCTGACTTTC. This chain links TRBV30 with TRBJ2-6; D possibly corresponds to TRBD1 (5 bases). The CDR3 consists of 14 residues. Between the trimmed V and J ends, which lost 7 bases and 4 bases, there was a span of 14 bases. Germline V lookup: CDR1 GTSNPN, CDR2 SVGIG (reference sequence).

The chain couples TRBV4-3 to TRBJ1-2; 7 nucleotides match TRBD1. The CDR3 is 15 amino acids. Losses at the gene ends were 0 bases for V and 4 bases for J; bases not matched to a gene: 5. Germline CDR1 and CDR2: LGHNA and YSLEER. The DNA for the CDR3 is TGCGCCAGCAGCCAAGATATAGGGACAGTCTATGGCTACACCTTC. Amino acids: CASSQDIGTVYGYTF.

The rearrangement uses TRBV12-5 and TRBJ2-7; 9 positions match TRBD1. CDR3 length: 16 amino acids. With 4 bases clipped from V and 1 base from J, the junction kept 8 bases outside the gene matches. Looked up from germline, CDR1 is LGHNT and CDR2 is FRNRAP. CDR3 nucleotides: TGTGCTAGTGGTTCACGAATCGGGACAGGGTCCTACGAGCAGTACTTC. Translation gives CASGSRIGTGSYEQYF.